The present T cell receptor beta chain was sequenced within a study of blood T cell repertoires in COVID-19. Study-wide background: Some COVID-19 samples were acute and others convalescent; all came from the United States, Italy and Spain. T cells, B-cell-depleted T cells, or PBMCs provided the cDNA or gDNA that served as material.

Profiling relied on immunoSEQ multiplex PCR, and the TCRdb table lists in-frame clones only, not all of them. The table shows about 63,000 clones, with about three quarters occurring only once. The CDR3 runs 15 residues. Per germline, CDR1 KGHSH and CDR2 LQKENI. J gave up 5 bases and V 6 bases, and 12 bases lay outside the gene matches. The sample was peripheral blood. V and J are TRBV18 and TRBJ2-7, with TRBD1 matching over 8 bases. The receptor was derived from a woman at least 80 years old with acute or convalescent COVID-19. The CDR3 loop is CASSSRQGAKDEQYF. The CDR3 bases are TGTGCCAGCTCGTCGAGGCAGGGGGCGAAGGACGAGCAGTACTTC.